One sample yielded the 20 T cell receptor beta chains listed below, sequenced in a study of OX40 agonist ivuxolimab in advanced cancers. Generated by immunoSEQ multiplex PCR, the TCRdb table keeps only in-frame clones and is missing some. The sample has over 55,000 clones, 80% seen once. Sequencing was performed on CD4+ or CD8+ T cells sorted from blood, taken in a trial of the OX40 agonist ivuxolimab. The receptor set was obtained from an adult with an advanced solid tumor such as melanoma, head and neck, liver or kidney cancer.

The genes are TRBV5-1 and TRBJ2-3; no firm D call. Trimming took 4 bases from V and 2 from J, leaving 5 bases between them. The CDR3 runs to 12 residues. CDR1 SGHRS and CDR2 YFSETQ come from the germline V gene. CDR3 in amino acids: CASSPNTDTQYF. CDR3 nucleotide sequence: TGCGCCAGCAGCCCTAACACAGATACGCAGTATTTT.

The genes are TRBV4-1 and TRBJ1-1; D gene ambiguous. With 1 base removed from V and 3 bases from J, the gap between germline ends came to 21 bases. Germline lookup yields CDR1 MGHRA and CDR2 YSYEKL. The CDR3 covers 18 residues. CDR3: CASSQGLLGRVKDTEAFF. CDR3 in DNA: TGCGCCAGCAGCCAAGGTCTTCTAGGAAGGGTGAAAGACACTGAAGCTTTCTTT.

For the CDR3, the DNA is TGTGCCAGCAGTTTAGACAGCTATGGCTACACCTTC. It specifies CASSLDSYGYTF. V and J are TRBV5-5 and TRBJ1-2, with a tentative D call TRBD1 (5 bases). Germline V gene sequence: CDR1 SGHKS, CDR2 YYEKEE (reference sequence). The V gene lost 5 bases and the J gene lost 4 bases, with 9 bases spanning the gap. CDR3 length: 12 residues.

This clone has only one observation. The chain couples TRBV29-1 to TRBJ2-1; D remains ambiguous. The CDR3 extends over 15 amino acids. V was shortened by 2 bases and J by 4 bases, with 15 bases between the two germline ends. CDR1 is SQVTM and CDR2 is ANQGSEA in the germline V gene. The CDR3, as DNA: TGCAGCGTTGAACGCCCAGGACCCCGATACAATGAGCAGTTCTTC. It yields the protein CSVERPGPRYNEQFF.

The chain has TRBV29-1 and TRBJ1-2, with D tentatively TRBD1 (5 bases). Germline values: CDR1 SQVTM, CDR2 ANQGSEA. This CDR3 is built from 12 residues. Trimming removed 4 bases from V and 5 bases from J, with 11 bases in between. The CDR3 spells CSVVAGSYGYTF. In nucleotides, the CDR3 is TGCAGCGTTGTGGCAGGGTCTTATGGCTACACCTTC.

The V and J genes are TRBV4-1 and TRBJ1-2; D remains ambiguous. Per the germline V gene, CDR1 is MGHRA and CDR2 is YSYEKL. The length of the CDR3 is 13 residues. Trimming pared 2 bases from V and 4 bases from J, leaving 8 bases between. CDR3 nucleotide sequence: TGCGCCAGCAGCCAATCGGCTAGCTATGGCTACACCTTC. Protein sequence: CASSQSASYGYTF.

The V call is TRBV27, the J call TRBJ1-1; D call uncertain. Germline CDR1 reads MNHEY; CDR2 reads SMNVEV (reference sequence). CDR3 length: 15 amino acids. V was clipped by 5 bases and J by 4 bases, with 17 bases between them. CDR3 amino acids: CASSLGTLGGTEAFF. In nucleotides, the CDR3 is TGTGCCAGCAGTCTGGGCACGCTCGGCGGCACTGAAGCTTTCTTT.

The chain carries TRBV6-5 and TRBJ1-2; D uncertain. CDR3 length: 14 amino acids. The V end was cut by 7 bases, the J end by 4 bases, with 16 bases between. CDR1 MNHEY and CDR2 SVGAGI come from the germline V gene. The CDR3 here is CASIPSDGIYGYTF. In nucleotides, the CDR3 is TGTGCCAGCATTCCGTCGGACGGAATCTATGGCTACACCTTC.

CDR3: CASSLDRGGTEAFF. Here the CDR3 DNA reads TGTGCCAGTAGTCTCGACAGGGGCGGCACTGAAGCTTTCTTT. V usage is TRBV19 and J usage is TRBJ1-1, with 8 bases matching TRBD1. The CDR3 spans 14 residues. V lost 5 bases, J lost 4 bases, and 6 bases stayed unmatched. Germline assignment: CDR1 LNHDA and CDR2 SQIVND (reference sequence).

The CDR3 nucleotides are TGTGCCAGCAGCGTATCAGGGACTTCCAGTGAAAAACTGTTTTTT. Its translation: CASSVSGTSSEKLFF. The chain recombines TRBV9 with TRBJ1-4; D is possibly TRBD1 (5 bases). The V and J ends lost 1 base and 7 bases respectively, with 14 bases between them. The CDR3 has 15 residues. In germline, CDR1 is SGDLS, CDR2 YYNGEE.

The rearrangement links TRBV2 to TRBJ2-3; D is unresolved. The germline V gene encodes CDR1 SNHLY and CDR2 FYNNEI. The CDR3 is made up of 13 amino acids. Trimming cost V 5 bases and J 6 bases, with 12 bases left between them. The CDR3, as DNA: TGTGCCAGCAGTCCCCGGGCTCAGGATACGCAGTATTTT. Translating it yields CASSPRAQDTQYF.

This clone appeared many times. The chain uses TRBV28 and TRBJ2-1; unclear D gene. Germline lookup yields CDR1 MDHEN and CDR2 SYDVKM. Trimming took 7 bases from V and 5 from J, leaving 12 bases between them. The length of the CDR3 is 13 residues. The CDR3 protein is CASKRAANNEQFF. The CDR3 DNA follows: TGTGCCAGCAAAAGGGCCGCGAACAATGAGCAGTTCTTC.

This chain's CDR3 is CATLKTGARGNTIYF. DNA for the CDR3: TGTGCCACCCTGAAGACAGGGGCTCGGGGAAACACCATATATTTT. The chain has TRBV10-3 and TRBJ1-3; TRBD1 aligns across 8 bases. Trimming removed 10 bases from V and 4 bases from J; junction bases left unmatched: 12. The germline V gene has CDR1 ENHRY and CDR2 SYGVKD. The CDR3 is 15 residues long.

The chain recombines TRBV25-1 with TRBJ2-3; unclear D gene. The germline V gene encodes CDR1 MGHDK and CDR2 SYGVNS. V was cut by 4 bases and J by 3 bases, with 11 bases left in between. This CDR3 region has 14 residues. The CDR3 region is CASSGVVGTDTQYF. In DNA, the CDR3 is TGTGCCAGCAGTGGAGTAGTAGGGACAGATACGCAGTATTTT.

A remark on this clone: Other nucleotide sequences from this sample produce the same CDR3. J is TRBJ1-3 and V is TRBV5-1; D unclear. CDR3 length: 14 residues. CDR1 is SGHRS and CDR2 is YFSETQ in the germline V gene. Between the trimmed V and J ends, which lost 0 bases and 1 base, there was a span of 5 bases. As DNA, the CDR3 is TGCGCCAGCAGCTTGGGTGTATCTGGAAACACCATATATTTT. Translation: CASSLGVSGNTIYF.

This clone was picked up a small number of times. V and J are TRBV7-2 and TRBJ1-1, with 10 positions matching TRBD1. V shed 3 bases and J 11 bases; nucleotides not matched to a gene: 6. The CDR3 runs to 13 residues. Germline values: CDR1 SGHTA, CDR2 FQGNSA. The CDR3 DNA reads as TGTGCCAGCAGCTTCGGGACAGGGGTGGGGGCTTTCTTT. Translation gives CASSFGTGVGAFF.

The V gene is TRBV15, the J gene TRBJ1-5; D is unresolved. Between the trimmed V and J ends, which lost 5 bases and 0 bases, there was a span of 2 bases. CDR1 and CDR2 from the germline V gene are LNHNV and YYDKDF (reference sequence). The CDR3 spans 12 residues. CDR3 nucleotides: TGTGCCACCAGCGGTAGCAATCAGCCCCAGCATTTT. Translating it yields CATSGSNQPQHF.

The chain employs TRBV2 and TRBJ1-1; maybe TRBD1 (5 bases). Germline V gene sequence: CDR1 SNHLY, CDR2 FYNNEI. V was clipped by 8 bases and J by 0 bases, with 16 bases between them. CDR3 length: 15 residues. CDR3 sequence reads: CASGGTNTLNTEAFF. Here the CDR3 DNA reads TGTGCCAGCGGGGGAACAAATACCTTGAACACTGAAGCTTTCTTT.

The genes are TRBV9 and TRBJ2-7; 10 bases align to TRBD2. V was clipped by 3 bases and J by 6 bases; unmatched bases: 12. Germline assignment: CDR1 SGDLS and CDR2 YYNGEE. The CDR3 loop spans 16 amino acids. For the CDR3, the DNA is TGTGCCAGCAGCGAGAGCCCGTCCAGCGGGAGGGCCGAGCAGTACTTC. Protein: CASSESPSSGRAEQYF.

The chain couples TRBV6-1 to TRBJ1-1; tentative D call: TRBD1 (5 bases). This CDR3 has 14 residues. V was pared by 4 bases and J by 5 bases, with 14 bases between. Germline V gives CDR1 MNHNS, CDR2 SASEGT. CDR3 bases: TGTGCCAGCAGTGTAGGGATTTGGGGGACTGAAGCTTTCTTT. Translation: CASSVGIWGTEAFF.